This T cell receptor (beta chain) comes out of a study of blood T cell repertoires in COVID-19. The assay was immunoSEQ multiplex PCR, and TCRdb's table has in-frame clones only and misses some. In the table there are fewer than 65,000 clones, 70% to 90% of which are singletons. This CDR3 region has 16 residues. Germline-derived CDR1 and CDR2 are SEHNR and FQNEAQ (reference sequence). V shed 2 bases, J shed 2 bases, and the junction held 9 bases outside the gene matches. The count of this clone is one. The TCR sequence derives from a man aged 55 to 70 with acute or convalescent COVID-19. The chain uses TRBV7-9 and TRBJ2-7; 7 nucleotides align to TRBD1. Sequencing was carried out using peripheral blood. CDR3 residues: CASSLPSGTATYEQYF. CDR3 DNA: TGTGCCAGCAGCTTACCATCCGGGACAGCGACCTACGAGCAGTACTTC.